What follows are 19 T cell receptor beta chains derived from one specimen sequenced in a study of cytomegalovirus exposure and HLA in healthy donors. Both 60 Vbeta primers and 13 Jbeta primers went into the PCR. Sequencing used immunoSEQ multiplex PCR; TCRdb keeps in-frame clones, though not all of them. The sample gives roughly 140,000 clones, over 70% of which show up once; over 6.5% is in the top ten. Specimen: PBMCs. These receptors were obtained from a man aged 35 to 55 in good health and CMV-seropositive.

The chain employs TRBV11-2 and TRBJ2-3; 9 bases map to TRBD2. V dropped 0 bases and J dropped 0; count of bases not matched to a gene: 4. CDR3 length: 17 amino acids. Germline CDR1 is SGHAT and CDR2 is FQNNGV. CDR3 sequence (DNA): TGTGCCAGCAGCTTAGACCCTAGCGGGGTTAGCACAGATACGCAGTATTTT. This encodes CASSLDPSGVSTDTQYF.

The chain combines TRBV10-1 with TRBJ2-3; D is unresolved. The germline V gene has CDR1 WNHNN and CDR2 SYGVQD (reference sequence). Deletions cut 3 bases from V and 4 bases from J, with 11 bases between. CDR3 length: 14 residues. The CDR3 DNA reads TGCGCCAGCAGTGAAGGCAGGCTCTCAGATACGCAGTATTTT. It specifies CASSEGRLSDTQYF.

The CDR3 nucleotides are TGTGCCAGCTCACCCCAGGGGGACAATTCACCCCTCCACTTT. Translation gives CASSPQGDNSPLHF. The rearrangement joins TRBV18 to TRBJ1-6; 7 nucleotides align to TRBD1. V shed 3 bases and J 7 bases; nucleotides not matched to a gene: 3. CDR3 length: 14 amino acids. CDR1 KGHSH and CDR2 LQKENI come from the germline V gene.

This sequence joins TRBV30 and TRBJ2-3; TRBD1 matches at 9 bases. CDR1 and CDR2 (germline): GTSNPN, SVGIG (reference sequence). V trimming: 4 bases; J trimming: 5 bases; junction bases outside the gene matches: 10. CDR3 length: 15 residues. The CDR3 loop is CAWKGWDRVKDTQYF. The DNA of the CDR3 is TGTGCCTGGAAGGGATGGGACAGGGTTAAAGATACGCAGTATTTT.

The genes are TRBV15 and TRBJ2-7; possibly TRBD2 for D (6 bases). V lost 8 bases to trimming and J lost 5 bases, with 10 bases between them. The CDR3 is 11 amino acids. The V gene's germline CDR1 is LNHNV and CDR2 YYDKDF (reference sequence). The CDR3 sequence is CATGGGHEQYF. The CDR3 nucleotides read TGTGCCACCGGGGGAGGCCACGAGCAGTACTTC. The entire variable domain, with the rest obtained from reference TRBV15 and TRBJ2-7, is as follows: DAMVIQNPRYQVTQFGKPVTLSCSQTLNHNVMYWYQQKSSQAPKLLFHYYDKDFNNEADTPDNFQSRRPNTSFCFLDIRSPGLGDTAMYLCATGGGHEQYFGPGTRLTVT.

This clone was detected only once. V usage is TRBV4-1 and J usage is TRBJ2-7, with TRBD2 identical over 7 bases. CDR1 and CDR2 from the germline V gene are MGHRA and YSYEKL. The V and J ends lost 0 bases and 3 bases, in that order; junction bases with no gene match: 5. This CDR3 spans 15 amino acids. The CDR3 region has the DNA TGCGCCAGCAGCCAAGAGATTTGGGGGGGCTACGAGCAGTACTTC. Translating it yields CASSQEIWGGYEQYF.

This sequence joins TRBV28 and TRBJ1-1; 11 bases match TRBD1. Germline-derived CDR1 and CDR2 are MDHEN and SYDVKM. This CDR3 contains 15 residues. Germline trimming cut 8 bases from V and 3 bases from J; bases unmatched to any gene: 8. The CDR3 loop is CASLGQGAGDTEAFF. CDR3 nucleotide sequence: TGTGCCAGCCTCGGACAGGGGGCCGGAGACACTGAAGCTTTCTTT.

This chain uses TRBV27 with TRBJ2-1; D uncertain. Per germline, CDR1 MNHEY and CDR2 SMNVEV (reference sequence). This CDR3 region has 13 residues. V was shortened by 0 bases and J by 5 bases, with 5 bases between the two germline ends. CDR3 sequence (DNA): TGTGCCAGCAGTTTATCGCCAGACAATGAGCAGTTCTTC. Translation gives CASSLSPDNEQFF.

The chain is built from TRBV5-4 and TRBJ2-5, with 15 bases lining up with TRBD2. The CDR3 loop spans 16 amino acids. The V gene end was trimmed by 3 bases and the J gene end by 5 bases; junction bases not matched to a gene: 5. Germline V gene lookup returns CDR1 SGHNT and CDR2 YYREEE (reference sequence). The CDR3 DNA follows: TGTGCCAGCAGCTCCGCCGGGACTAGCGGGGGGGAGACCCAGTACTTC. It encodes CASSSAGTSGGETQYF.

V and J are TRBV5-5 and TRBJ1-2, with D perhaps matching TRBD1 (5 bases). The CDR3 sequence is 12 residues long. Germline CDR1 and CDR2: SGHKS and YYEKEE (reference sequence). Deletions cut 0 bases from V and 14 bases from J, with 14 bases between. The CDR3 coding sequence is TGTGCCAGCAGCTTGGCTTCTGGGGCAGGTACCTTC. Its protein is CASSLASGAGTF.

The CDR3 DNA is TGTGCCAGCAGCTTAGCCAGCGTTAATGAAAAACTGTTTTTT. This codes for CASSLASVNEKLFF. This rearrangement joins TRBV7-9 to TRBJ1-4; D is ambiguous. Per germline, CDR1 SEHNR and CDR2 FQNEAQ (reference sequence). Trimming removed 0 bases at V and 4 bases at J, with 6 bases between. This CDR3 contains 14 residues.

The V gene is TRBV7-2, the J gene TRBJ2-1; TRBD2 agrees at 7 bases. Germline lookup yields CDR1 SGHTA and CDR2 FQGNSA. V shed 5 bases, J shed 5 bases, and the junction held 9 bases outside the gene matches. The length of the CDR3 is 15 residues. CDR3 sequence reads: CASSPTGTTDNEQFF. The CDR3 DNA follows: TGTGCCAGCAGCCCTACCGGGACTACAGACAATGAGCAGTTCTTC.

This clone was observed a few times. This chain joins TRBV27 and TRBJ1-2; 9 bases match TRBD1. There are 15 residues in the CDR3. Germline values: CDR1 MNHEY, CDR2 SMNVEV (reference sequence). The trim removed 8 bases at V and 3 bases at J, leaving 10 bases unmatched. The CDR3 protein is CASGRDRAPYYGYTF. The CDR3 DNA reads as TGTGCCAGCGGCCGGGACAGGGCTCCCTACTATGGCTACACCTTC.

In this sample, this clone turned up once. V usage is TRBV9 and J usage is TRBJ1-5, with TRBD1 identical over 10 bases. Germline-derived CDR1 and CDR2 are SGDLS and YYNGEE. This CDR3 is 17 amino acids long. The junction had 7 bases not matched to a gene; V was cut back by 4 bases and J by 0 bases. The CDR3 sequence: CASSRGTGEYSNQPQHF. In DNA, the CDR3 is TGTGCCAGCAGCCGGGGGACAGGGGAATATAGCAATCAGCCCCAGCATTTT.

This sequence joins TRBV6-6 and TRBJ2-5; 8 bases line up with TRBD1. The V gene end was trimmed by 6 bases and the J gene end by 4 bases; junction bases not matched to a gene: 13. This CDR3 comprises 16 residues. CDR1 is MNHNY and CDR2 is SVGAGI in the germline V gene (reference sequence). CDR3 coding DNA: TGTGCCAGCAGACCCCAGGGGGCTCCTTTGGGAGAGACCCAGTACTTC. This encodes CASRPQGAPLGETQYF.

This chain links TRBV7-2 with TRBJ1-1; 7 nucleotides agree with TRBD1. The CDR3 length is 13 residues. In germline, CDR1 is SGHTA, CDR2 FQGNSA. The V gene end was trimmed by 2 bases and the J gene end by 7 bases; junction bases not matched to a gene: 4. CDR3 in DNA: TGTGCCAGCAGCTTAAACAGGGGTAATGAAGCTTTCTTT. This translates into CASSLNRGNEAFF. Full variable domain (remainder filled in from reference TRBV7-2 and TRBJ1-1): GAGVSQSPSNKVTEKGKDVELRCDPISGHTALYWYRQSLGQGLEFLIYFQGNSAPDKSGLPSDRFSAERTGGSVSTLTIQRTQQEDSAVYLCASSLNRGNEAFFGQGTRLTVV.

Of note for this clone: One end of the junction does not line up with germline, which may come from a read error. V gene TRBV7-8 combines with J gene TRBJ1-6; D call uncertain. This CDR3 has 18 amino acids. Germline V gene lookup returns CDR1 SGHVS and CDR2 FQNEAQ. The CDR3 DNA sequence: TGTGCCAGCAGCTTAGAATATAACCCCGATGACTATAATTCCCCCCTCCACTTT. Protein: CASSLEYNPDDYNSPLHF.

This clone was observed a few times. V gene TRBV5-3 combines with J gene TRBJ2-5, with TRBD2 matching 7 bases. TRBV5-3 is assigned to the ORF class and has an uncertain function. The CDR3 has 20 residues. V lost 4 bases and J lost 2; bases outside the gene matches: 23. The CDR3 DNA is TGTGCCAGAAGCCCAAGCACGACTAGCAAGCTAGTGGTGGATCAAGAGACCCAGTACTTC. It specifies CARSPSTTSKLVVDQETQYF.

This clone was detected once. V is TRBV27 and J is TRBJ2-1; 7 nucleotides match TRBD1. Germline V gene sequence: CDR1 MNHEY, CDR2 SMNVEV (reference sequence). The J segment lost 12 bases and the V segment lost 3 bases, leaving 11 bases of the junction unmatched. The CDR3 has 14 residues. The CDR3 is CASSFRDSARGQFF. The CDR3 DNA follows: TGTGCCAGCAGTTTCCGGGACAGCGCAAGGGGGCAGTTCTTC.